This T cell receptor beta chain appears in the sequencing data of a study of metastatic and nonmetastatic thyroid tumors. Turning to the study itself: Repertoires were compared across blood and tumor or nodule tissue from malignant and benign thyroid patients. Study conclusions and caveats: In both blood and tumor samples, TCR beta diversity was reported significantly higher for malignant than benign nodules.

No treatment of any kind had been given to any patient before thyroid surgery. Authors' processing steps: For papillary thyroid cancer, a distant-metastasis classifier was constructed from CDR3 differences observed across clinicopathological groups. TCRdb re-called clones via MiXCR from the PCR reads. These V and J calls derive from TCRdb rather than the authors' analysis. The sample holds 40,000 or so clones; 15% to 20% are singletons and the top ten take roughly 18%. This clone has ten or more counts. The antigen is undetermined. Looked up from germline, CDR1 is LGHDT and CDR2 is YNNKEL (reference sequence). CDR3 length: 13 residues. The V and J ends lost 1 base and 3 bases respectively, with 5 bases between them.

This sequence joins TRBV3-1 and TRBJ2-3; D possibly corresponds to TRBD2 (5 bases). The receptor's source is a female donor with papillary thyroid cancer or a benign thyroid nodule (not recorded which). Some clones in this sample may be carry-over from other donors' samples. Sequencing was done on a sample of blood. The CDR3 DNA is TGTGCCAGCAGCCAAGGAGGGACAGATACGCAGTATTTT. Translated: CASSQGGTDTQYF.